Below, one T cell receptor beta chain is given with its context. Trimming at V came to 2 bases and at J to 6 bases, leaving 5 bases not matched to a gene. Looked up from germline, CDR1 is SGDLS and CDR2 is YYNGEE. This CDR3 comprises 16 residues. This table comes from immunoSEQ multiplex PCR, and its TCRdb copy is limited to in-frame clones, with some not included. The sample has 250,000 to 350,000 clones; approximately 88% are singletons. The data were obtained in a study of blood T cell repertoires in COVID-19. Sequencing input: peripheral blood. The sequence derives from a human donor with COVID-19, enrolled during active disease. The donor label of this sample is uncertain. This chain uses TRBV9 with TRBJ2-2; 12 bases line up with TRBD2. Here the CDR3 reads CASSVLAGGPSGELFF. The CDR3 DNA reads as TGTGCCAGCAGCGTGCTAGCGGGAGGGCCTTCCGGGGAGCTGTTTTTT.